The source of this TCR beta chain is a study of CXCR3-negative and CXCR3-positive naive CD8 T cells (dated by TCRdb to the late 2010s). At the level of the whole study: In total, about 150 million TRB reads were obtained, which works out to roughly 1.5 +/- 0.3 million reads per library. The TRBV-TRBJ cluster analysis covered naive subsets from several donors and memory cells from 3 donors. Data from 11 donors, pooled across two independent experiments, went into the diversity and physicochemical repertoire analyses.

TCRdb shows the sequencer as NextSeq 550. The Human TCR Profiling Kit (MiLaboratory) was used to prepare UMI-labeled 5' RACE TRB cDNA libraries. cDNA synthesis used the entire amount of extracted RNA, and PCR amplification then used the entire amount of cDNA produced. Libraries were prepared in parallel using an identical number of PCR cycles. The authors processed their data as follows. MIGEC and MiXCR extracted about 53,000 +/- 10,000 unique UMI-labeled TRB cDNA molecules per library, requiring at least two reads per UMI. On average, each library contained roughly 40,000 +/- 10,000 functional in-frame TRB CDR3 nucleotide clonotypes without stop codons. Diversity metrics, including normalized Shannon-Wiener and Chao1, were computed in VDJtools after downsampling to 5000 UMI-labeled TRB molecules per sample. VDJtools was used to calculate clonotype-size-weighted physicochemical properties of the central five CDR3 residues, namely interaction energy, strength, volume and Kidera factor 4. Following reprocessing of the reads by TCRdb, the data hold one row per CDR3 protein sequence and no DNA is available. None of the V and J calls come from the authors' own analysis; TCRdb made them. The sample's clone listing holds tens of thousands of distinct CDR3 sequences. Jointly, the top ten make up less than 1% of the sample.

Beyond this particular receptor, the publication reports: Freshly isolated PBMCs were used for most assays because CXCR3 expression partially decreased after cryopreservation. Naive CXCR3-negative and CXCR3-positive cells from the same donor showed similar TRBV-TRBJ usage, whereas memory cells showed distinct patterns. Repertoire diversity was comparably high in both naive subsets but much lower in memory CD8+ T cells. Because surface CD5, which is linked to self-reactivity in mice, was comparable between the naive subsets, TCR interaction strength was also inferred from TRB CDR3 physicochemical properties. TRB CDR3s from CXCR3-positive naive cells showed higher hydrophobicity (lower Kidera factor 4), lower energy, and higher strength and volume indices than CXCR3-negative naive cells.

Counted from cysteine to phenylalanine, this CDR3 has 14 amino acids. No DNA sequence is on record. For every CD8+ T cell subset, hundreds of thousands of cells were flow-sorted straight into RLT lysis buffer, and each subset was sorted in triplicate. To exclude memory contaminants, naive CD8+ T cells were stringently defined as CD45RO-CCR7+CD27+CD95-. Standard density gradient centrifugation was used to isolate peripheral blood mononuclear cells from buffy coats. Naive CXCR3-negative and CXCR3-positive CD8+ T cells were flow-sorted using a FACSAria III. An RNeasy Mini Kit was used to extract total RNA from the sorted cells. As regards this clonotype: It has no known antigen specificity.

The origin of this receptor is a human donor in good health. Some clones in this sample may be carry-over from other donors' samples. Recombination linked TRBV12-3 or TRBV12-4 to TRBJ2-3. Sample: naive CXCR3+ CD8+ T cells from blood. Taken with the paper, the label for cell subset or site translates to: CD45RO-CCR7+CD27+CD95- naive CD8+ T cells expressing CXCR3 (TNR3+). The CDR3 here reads CASSFAGSADTQYF.